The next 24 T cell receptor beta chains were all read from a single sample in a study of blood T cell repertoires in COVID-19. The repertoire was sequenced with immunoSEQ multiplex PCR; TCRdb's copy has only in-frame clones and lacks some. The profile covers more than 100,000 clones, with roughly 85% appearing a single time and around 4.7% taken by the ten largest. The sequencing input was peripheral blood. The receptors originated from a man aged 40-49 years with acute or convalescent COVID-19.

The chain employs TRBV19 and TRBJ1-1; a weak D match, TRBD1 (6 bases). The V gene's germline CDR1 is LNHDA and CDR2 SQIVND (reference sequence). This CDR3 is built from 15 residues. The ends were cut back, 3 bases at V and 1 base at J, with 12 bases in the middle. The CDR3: CASSITGSENTEAFF. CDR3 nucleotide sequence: TGTGCCAGTAGTATTACAGGGTCAGAGAACACTGAAGCTTTCTTT. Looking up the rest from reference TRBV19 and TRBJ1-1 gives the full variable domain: DGGITQSPKYLFRKEGQNVTLSCEQNLNHDAMYWYRQDPGQGLRLIYYSQIVNDFQKGDIAEGYSVSREKKESFPLTVTSAQKNPTAFYLCASSITGSENTEAFFGQGTRLTVV.

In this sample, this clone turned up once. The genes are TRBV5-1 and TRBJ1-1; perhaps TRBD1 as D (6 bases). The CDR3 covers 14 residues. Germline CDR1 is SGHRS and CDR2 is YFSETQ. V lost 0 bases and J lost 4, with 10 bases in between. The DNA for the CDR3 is TGCGCCAGCAGCTTGGGGGGGCTGGTCACTGAAGCTTTCTTT. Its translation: CASSLGGLVTEAFF.

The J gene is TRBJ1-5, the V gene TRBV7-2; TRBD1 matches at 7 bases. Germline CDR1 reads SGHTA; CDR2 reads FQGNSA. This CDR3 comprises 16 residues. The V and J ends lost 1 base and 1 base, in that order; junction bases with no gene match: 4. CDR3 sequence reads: CASSLGVRGSNQPQHF. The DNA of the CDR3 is TGTGCCAGCAGCTTAGGAGTCAGGGGGAGCAATCAGCCCCAGCATTTT.

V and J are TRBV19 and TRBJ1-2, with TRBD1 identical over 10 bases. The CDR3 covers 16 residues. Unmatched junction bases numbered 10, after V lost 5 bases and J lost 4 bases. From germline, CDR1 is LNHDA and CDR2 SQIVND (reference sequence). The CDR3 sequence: CASSPPRQGASYGYTF. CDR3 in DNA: TGTGCCAGTAGTCCCCCCCGACAGGGGGCGAGCTATGGCTACACCTTC.

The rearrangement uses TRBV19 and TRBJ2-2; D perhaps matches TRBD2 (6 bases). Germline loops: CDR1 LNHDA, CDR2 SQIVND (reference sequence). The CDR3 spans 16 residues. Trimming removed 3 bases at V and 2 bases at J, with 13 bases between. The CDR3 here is CASSMTGRTNTGELFF. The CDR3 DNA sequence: TGTGCCAGTAGTATGACGGGGAGGACCAACACCGGGGAGCTGTTTTTT.

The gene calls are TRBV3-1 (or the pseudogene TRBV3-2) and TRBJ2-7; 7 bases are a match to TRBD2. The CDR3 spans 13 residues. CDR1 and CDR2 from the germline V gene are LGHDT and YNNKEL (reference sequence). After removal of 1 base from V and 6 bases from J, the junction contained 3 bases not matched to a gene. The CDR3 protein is CASSQVASGEQYF. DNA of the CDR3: TGTGCCAGCAGCCAAGTGGCTAGCGGCGAGCAGTACTTC.

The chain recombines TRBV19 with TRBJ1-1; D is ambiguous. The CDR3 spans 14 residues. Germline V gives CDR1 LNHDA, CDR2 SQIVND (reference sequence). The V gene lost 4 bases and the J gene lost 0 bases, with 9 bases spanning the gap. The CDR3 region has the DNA TGTGCCAGTAGTAAAACGGTGATGAACACTGAAGCTTTCTTT. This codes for CASSKTVMNTEAFF.

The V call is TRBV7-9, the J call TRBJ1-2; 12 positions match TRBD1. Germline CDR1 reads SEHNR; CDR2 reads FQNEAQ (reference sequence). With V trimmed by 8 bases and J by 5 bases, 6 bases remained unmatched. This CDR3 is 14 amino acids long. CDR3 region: CASSQGQGAYGYTF. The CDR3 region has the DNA TGTGCCAGCTCCCAGGGACAGGGGGCTTATGGCTACACCTTC.

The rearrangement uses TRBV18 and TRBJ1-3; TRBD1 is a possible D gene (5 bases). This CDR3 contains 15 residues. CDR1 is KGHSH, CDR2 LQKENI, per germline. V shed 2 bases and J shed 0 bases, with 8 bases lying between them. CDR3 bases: TGTGCCAGCTCACCAACGGGGGTCTCTGGAAACACCATATATTTT. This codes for CASSPTGVSGNTIYF.

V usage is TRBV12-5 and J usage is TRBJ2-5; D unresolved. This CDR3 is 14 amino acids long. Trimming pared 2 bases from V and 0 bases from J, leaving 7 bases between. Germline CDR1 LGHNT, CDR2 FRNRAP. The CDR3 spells CASGLSRNQETQYF. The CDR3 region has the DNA TGTGCTAGTGGTTTGTCGAGAAACCAAGAGACCCAGTACTTC.

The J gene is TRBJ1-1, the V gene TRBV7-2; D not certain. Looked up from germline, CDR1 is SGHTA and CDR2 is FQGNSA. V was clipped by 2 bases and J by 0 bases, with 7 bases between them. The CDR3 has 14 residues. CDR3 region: CASSLFSVNTEAFF. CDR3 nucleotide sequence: TGTGCCAGCAGCTTATTCTCGGTGAACACTGAAGCTTTCTTT.

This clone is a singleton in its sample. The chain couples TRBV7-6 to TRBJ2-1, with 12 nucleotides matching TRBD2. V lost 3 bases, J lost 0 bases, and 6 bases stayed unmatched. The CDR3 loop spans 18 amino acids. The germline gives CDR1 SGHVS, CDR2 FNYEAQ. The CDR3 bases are TGTGCCAGCAGCTTGGGACTAGCGGGTACATCCTCCTACAATGAGCAGTTCTTC. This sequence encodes CASSLGLAGTSSYNEQFF.

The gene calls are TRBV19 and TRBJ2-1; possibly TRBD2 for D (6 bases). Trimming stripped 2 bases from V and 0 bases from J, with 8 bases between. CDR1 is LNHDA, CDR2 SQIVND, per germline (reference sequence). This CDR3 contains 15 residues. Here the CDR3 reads CASSIRGSSYNEQFF. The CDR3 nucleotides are TGTGCCAGTAGTATACGGGGGAGCTCCTACAATGAGCAGTTCTTC.

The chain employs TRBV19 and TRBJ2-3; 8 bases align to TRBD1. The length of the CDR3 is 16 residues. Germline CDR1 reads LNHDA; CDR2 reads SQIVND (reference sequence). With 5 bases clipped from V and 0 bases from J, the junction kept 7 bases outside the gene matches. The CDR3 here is CASSVDRGFSTDTQYF. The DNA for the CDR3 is TGTGCCAGTAGTGTCGACAGGGGATTCAGCACAGATACGCAGTATTTT.

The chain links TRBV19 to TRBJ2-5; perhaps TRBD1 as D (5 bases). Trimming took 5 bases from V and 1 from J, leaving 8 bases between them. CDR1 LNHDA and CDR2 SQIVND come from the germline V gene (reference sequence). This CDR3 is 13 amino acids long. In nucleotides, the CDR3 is TGTGCCAGTAGTGGGGCCTTCCAAGAGACCCAGTACTTC. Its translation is CASSGAFQETQYF.

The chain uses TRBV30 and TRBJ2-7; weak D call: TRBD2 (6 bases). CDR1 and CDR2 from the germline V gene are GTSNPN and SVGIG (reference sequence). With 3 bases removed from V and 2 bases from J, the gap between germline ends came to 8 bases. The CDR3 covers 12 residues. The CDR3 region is CAWRPGAYEQYF. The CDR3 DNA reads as TGTGCCTGGAGACCGGGAGCCTACGAGCAGTACTTC.

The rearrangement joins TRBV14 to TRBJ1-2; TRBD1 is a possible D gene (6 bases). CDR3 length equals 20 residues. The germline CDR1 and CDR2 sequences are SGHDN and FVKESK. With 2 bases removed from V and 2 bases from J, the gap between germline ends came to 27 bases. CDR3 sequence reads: CASSQPLGAGISPRNYGYTF. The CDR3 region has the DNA TGTGCCAGCAGCCAACCCCTGGGGGCGGGTATTTCCCCTAGGAACTATGGCTACACCTTC.

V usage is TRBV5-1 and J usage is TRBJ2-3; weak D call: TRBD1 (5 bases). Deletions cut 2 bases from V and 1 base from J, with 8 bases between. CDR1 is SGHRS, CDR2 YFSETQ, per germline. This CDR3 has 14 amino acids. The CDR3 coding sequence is TGCGCCAGCAGCTTAGACAGAGGCACAGATACGCAGTATTTT. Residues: CASSLDRGTDTQYF.

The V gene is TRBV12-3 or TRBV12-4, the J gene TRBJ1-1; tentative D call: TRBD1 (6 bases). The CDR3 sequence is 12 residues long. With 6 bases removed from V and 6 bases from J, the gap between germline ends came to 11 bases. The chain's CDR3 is CASRAGVPEAFF. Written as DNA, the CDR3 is TGTGCCAGCAGAGCAGGGGTACCTGAAGCTTTCTTT.

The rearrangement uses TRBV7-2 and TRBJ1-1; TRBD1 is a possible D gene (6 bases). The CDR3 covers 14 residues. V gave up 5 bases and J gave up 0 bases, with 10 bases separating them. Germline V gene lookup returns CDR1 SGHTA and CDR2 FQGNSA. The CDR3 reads CASSGQLMNTEAFF. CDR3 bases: TGTGCCAGCAGCGGACAGCTCATGAACACTGAAGCTTTCTTT. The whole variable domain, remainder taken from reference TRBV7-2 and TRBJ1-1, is GAGVSQSPSNKVTEKGKDVELRCDPISGHTALYWYRQSLGQGLEFLIYFQGNSAPDKSGLPSDRFSAERTGGSVSTLTIQRTQQEDSAVYLCASSGQLMNTEAFFGQGTRLTVV.

CDR3 sequence: CATSRRSGSGANVLTF. Written as DNA, the CDR3 is TGTGCCACCAGCAGACGATCGGGGTCTGGGGCCAACGTCCTGACTTTC. The rearrangement links TRBV15 to TRBJ2-6; a weak D match, TRBD2 (5 bases). CDR1 LNHNV and CDR2 YYDKDF come from the germline V gene (reference sequence). The V and J ends lost 2 bases and 1 base respectively, with 9 bases between them. The CDR3 consists of 16 residues.

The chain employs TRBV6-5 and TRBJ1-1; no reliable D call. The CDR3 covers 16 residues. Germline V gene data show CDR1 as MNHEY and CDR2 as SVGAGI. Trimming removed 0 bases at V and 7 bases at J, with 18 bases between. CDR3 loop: CASSYSRPGAGSEAFF. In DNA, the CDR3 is TGTGCCAGCAGTTACTCGAGGCCCGGCGCCGGGAGTGAAGCTTTCTTT.

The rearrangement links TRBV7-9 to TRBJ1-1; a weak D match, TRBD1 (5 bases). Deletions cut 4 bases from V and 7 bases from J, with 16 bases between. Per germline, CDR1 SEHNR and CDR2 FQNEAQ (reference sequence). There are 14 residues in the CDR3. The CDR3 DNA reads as TGTGCCAGCAGCTCGCTCCTTGGGGCCCTTGAAGCTTTCTTT. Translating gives CASSSLLGALEAFF.

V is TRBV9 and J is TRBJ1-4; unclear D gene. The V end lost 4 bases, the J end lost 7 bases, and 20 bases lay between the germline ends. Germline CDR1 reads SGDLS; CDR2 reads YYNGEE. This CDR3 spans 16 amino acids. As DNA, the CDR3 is TGTGCCAGCAGCCTCACCCCCGGCAGCGGAGGTGAAAAACTGTTTTTT. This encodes CASSLTPGSGGEKLFF. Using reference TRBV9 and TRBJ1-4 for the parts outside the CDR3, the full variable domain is DSGVTQTPKHLITATGQRVTLRCSPRSGDLSVYWYQQSLDQGLQFLIQYYNGEERAKGNILERFSAQQFPDLHSELNLSSLELGDSALYFCASSLTPGSGGEKLFFGSGTQLSVL.